This T cell receptor beta chain was sequenced during a study of tumor-infiltrating lymphocytes in primary liver carcinoma. The study co-extracted DNA and RNA from 20-30 mg of unsorted bulk tissue. Remarks on this clonotype: At one boundary the junction diverges from the germline segment, which might be a read error.

CDR3 size: 13 residues. In germline, CDR1 is SNHLY, CDR2 FYNNEI. A primer in the constant region served to generate TCR beta cDNA from about 470 ng of total RNA. Researchers made the TCR beta libraries by running three nested multiplex PCR rounds with slightly modified ARM-PCR. Forward primers for TRBV1-TRBV30 and a C-beta reverse primer served the first two PCR rounds, at around 9 cycles each. TCRdb reanalysed the multiplex PCR reads using MiXCR and keeps one entry per CDR3 protein. The data show more than 95,000 distinct CDR3 sequences, with roughly 80% seen just once and roughly a fifth held by the top ten.

Sequencing was done on a sample of liver tumor tissue from sampling region 3. As to subset: tumor region T3, left-lateral pole. This clonotype was obtained from a man aged 40-49 years with primary liver carcinoma and hepatitis B virus infection. J is TRBJ2-7 and V is TRBV2, with 8 bases aligning to TRBD1. This chain's CDR3 is CVSSGDRLYEQYF. The CDR3 DNA is TGTGTCAGCAGTGGGGACAGGTTGTACGAGCAATACTTC.